The table lists the clone carrying this TCR beta chain with a few counts. This entry belongs to a study of patients and donors after allogeneic stem cell transplantation. Via MiXCR, TCRdb re-called the RT-PCR reads, giving one row per CDR3 protein. The sample includes over 200,000 distinct CDR3 sequences, about 38% seen only once; the top ten take 11%. This TCR was recovered from a human donor who was either an allogeneic HSCT recipient or a stem cell or donor lymphocyte infusion donor (not recorded which). It is not recorded whose cells these are; they may come from a transplant donor. The source material was blood, either unsorted or a sorted T cell fraction (not recorded which).

CDR3 sequence: CASSLAQANTGELFF. The CDR3 nucleotides are TGCGCCAGCAGCTTGGCGCAGGCTAACACCGGGGAGCTGTTTTTT. The rearrangement uses TRBV5-1 and TRBJ2-2; D gene ambiguous. Germline V gene data show CDR1 as SGHRS and CDR2 as YFSETQ. This CDR3 comprises 15 residues. V was trimmed by 0 bases and J by 2 bases, leaving 8 bases between them.